This TCR beta chain stems from a study of shared clonotypes between healthy human individuals. The CDR3 extends over 16 amino acids. Germline V CDR1 and CDR2: LNHDA, SQIVND (reference sequence). The germline V and J ends were trimmed by 5 bases and 1 base, with 17 bases remaining between them. Profiled with immunoSEQ multiplex PCR; TCRdb holds only in-frame clones, not every one. This table has roughly 1,500,000 clones, less than 99% appearing once. The sequencing input was naive CD4+ T cells sorted from blood. Noted subset: CD45RA+ positively selected. The source of this sequence is a man younger than 45 in good health. The chain carries TRBV19 and TRBJ2-5; D is possibly TRBD1 (5 bases). As DNA, the CDR3 is TGTGCCAGTAGTGTGGACATAAGCCGTACCCAAGAGACCCAGTACTTC. Its translation is CASSVDISRTQETQYF.